This T cell receptor beta chain was recorded in a study of early T cells in non-severe SARS-CoV-2 infection. Background on the study: Bulk RNA taken from unsorted whole blood was sequenced, leaving chains unpaired.

The germline CDR1 and CDR2 sequences are SGHRS and YFSETQ. Trimming left V 2 bases short and J 4 bases short, with 15 bases between. This CDR3 region has 16 residues. Each cDNA molecule carried a unique molecular identifier. TCRdb used MiXCR to reprocess the 5' RACE reads, holding one entry per CDR3 protein. The table lists about 61,000 distinct CDR3 sequences, about 10% of them singletons, with 1.7% in the top ten. Notes on the study in general: VDJdb-based matching was biased toward anti-spike CD8 responses and missed private and CD4 specificities.

This clonotype was seen many times. Its matching antigen is unknown. This sequence joins TRBV5-1 and TRBJ2-2; D possibly matches TRBD1 or TRBD2 (5 bases each). The source of this sequence is an adult who was a healthcare worker with PCR-confirmed SARS-CoV-2 infection or an uninfected control (not recorded which). The sequenced material came from whole blood. The CDR3 region is CASSLGDAGGTGELFF. In nucleotides, the CDR3 is TGCGCCAGCAGCTTAGGGGACGCGGGCGGCACCGGGGAGCTGTTTTTT.